This T cell receptor (beta chain) was found in a study of CXCR3-negative and CXCR3-positive naive CD8 T cells. Germline CDR1 reads SGHDN; CDR2 reads FVKESK. The length of the CDR3 is 13 residues. A word on this clonotype: The antigen is unknown.

General study results and limits: Memory CD8+ T cell repertoires were far less diverse than both naive subsets. Naive cells with CXCR3 showed TRB CDR3s that were more hydrophobic than those in CXCR3-negative naive cells.

Each TRB cDNA library was prepared by 5' RACE (with UMI labels). TCRdb re-called the 5' RACE reads; every CDR3 protein appears as one record, without DNA. This sample contains 50,000 to 60,000 distinct CDR3 sequences. V usage is TRBV14 and J usage is TRBJ2-3. Sequencing was carried out using naive CXCR3- CD8+ T cells from blood. Subset indicated: CD45RO-CCR7+CD27+CD95- naive CD8+ T cells lacking CXCR3 (TNR3-). The source is a human donor in good health. Some clones in this sample may be carry-over from other donors' samples. The chain's CDR3 is CASRFIGTDTQYF. Full variable domain (rest looked up from reference TRBV14 and TRBJ2-3): EAGVTQFPSHSVIEKGQTVTLRCDPISGHDNLYWYRRVMGKEIKFLLHFVKESKQDESGMPNNRFLAERTGGTYSTLKVQPAELEDSGVYFCASRFIGTDTQYFGPGTRLTVL.